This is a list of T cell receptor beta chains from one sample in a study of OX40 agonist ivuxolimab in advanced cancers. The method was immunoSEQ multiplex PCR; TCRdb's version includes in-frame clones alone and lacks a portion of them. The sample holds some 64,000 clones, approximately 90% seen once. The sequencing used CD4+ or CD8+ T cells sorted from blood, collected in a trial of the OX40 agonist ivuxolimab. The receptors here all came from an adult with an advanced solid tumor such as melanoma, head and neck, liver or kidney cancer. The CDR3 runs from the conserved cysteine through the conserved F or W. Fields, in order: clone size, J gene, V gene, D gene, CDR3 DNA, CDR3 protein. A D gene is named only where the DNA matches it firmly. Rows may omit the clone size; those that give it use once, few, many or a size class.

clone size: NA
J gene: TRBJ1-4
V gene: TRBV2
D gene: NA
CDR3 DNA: TGTGCCAGCATCTTTAGCCAGTCTAATGAAAAACTGTTTTTT
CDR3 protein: CASIFSQSNEKLFF

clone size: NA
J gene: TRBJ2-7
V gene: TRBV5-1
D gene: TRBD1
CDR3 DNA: TGCGCCAGCAGCTTGGGTGACAGGGCTCGCGAGCAGTACTTC
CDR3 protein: CASSLGDRAREQYF

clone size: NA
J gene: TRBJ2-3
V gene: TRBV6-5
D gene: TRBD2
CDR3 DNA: TGTGCCAGCAGAGACACTAGCGGCAGCACAGATACGCAGTATTTT
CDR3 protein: CASRDTSGSTDTQYF

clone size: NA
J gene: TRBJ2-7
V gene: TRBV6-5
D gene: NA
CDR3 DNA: TGTGCCAGCAGTTACGCGGGAAAAGCCTACGAGCAGTACTTC
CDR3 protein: CASSYAGKAYEQYF

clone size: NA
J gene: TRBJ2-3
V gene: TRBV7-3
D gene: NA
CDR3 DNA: TGTGCCAGCAGCCCCGCGGGAGGGACAGGGGGCACAGATACGCAGTATTTT
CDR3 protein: CASSPAGGTGGTDTQYF

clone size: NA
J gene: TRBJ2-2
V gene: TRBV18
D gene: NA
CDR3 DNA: TGTGCCAGCTCAGGGGACGGCACCGGGGAGCTGTTTTTT
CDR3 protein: CASSGDGTGELFF

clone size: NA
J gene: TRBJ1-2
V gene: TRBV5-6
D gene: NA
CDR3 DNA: TGTGCCAGCAGCTACCCATTCGGGGTAGGGACGTCCCATGGCTACACCTTC
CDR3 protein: CASSYPFGVGTSHGYTF

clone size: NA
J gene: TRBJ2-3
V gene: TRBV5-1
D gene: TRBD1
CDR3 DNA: TGCGCCAGCAGCCTACAGGGGGCCCTCACAGATACGCAGTATTTT
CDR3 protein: CASSLQGALTDTQYF

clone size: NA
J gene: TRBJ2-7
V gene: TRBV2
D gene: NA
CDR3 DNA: TGTGCCAGCAGCAACTACGAGCAGTACTTC
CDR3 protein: CASSNYEQYF

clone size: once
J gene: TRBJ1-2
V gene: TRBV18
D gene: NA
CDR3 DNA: TGTGCCAGCTCACCGGAGGTGTCGTATGGCTACACCTTC
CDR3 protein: CASSPEVSYGYTF

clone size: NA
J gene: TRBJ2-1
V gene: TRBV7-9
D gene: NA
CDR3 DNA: TGTGCCAGCAGCCCAACAGGATTAGTTCGGGTGGAGCAGTTCTTC
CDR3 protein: CASSPTGLVRVEQFF

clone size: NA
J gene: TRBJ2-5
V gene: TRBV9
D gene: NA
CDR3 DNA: TGTGCCAGCAGCGTACGGGGAGGCGGTGGAGAGACCCAGTACTTC
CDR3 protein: CASSVRGGGGETQYF

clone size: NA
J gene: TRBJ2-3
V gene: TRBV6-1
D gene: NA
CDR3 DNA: TGTGCCAGCACCCTAGGGGATACGCAGTATTTT
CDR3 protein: CASTLGDTQYF

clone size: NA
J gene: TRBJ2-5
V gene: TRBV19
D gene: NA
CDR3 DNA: TGTGCCAGTAGTATATTTAACATGGGGGGCCAAGAGACCCAGTACTTC
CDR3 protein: CASSIFNMGGQETQYF

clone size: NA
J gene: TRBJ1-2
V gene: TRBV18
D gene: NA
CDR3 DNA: TGTGCCAGCTCACCTGTAGGGGTTAACTATGGCTACACCTTC
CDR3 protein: CASSPVGVNYGYTF

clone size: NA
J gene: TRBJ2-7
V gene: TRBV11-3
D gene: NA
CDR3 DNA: TGTGCCAGCAGCTTTGGCGGCAGCCCCTACGAGCAGTACTTC
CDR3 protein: CASSFGGSPYEQYF

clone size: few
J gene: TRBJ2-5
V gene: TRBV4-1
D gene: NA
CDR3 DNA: TGCGCCAGCAGCCAAGAAATGGGGGGCCAAATCGGAGAGACCCAGTACTTC
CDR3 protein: CASSQEMGGQIGETQYF

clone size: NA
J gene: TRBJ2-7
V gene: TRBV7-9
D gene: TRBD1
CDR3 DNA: TGTGCCAGCAGCTTAGCCCACGGGACAGGACCCTTCTACGAGCAGTACTTC
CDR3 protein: CASSLAHGTGPFYEQYF

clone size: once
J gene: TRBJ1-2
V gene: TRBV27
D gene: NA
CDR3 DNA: TGTGCCAGCAGTTTGGGACTGAACTATGGCTACACCTTC
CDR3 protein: CASSLGLNYGYTF

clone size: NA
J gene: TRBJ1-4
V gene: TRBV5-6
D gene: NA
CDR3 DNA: TGTGCCAGCAGCTTTGGCCGAGCCCCAACTAATGAAAAACTGTTTTTT
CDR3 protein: CASSFGRAPTNEKLFF

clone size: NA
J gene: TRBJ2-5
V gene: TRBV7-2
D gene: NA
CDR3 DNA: TGTGCCAGCAGCTCGGCGCGGACTGTCCGGGAGACCCAGTACTTC
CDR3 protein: CASSSARTVRETQYF

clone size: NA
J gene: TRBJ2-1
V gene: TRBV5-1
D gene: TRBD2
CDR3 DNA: TGCGCCAGCAGACTAACAACCGGGGGGGCCTCCTACAATGAGCAGTTCTTC
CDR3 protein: CASRLTTGGASYNEQFF

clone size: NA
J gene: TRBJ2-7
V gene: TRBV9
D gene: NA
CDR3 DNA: TGTGCCAGCAGCCAACCGGTGTGGCAATCATGGGAGCAGTACTTC
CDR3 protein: CASSQPVWQSWEQYF

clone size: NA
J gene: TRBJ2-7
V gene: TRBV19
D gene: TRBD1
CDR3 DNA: TGTGCCAGTAACGATGGTACAGGGGCTTCCTACGAGCAGTACTTC
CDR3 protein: CASNDGTGASYEQYF

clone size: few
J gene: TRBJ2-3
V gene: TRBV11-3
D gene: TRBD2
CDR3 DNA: TGTGCCAGCAGCTTAGATAGCGGGGGCACAGATACGCAGTATTTT
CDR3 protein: CASSLDSGGTDTQYF

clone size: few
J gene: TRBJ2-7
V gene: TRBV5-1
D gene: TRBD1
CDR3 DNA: TGCGCCAGCACCTTGGGACAGGGAAACGAGCAGTACTTC
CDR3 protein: CASTLGQGNEQYF

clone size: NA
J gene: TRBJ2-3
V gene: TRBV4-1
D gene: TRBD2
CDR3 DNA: TGCGCCAGCAGCCAAGAAAGGCTAGCGGGGGGTGATACGCAGTATTTT
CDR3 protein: CASSQERLAGGDTQYF

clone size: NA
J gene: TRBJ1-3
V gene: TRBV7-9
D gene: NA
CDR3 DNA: TGTGCCAGCAGCTTAGGTCGCGGCTCTGGAAACACCATATATTTT
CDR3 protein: CASSLGRGSGNTIYF